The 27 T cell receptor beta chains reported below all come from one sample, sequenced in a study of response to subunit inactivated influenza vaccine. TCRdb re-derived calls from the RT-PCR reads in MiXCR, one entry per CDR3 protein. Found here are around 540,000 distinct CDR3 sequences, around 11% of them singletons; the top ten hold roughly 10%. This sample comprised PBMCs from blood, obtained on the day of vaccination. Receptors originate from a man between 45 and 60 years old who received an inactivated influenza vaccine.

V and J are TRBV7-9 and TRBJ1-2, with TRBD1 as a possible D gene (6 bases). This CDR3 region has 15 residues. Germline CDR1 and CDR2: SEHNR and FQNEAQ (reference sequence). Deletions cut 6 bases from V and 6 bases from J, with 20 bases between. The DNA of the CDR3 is TGTGCCAGCAGGCGGGGGGTATCAGGGGAGGATGGCTACACCTTC. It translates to CASRRGVSGEDGYTF.

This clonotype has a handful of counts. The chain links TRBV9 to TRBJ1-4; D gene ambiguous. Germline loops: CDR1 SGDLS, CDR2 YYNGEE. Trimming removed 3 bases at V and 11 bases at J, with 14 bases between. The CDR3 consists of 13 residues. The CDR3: CASSAGSPGKLFF. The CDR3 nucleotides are TGTGCCAGCAGCGCCGGGAGTCCGGGGAAACTGTTTTTT.

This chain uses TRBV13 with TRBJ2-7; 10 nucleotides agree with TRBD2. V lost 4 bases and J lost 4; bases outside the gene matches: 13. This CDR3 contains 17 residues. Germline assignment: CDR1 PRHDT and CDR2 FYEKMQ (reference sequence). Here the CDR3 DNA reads TGTGCCAGCAGCTCCGCTAGCGGGAGTTGGGGTTTGTACGAGCAGTACTTC. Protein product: CASSSASGSWGLYEQYF.

The CDR3 here is CASSLGNSYNEQFF. In nucleotides, the CDR3 is TGTGCCAGCAGCTTGGGTAACTCCTACAATGAGCAGTTCTTC. The rearrangement joins TRBV7-2 to TRBJ2-1; the D is unclear. In germline, CDR1 is SGHTA, CDR2 FQGNSA. The ends were cut back, 3 bases at V and 0 bases at J, with 6 bases in the middle. The CDR3 runs 14 residues.

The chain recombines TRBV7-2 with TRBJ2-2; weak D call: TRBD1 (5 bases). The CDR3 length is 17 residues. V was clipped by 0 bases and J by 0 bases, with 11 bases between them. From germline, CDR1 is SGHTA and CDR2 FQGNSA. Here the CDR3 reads CASSLAGVGTNTGELFF. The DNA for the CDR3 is TGTGCCAGCAGCTTAGCAGGGGTCGGTACGAACACCGGGGAGCTGTTTTTT. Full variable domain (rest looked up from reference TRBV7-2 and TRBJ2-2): GAGVSQSPSNKVTEKGKDVELRCDPISGHTALYWYRQSLGQGLEFLIYFQGNSAPDKSGLPSDRFSAERTGGSVSTLTIQRTQQEDSAVYLCASSLAGVGTNTGELFFGEGSRLTVL.

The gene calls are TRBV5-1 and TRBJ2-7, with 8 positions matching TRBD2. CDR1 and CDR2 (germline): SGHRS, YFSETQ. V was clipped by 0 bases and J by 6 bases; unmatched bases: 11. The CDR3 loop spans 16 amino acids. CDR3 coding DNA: TGCGCCAGCAGCTTGGCTCTAGCGGGTGTAGTCGCCGAGCAGTACTTC. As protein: CASSLALAGVVAEQYF.

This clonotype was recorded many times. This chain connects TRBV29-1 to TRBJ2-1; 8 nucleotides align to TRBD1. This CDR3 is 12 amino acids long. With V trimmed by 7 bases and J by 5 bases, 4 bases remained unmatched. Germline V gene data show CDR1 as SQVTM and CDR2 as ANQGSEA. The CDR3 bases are TGCAGCGCTGACAGGGGTAACAATGAGCAGTTCTTC. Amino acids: CSADRGNNEQFF.

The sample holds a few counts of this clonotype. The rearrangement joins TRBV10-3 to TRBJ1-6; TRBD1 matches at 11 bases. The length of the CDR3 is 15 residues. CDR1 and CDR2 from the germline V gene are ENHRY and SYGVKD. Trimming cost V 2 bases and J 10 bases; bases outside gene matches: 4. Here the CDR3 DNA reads TGTGCCATCAGTGAGAGGACAGGGGGCGGATCACCCCTCCACTTT. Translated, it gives CAISERTGGGSPLHF.

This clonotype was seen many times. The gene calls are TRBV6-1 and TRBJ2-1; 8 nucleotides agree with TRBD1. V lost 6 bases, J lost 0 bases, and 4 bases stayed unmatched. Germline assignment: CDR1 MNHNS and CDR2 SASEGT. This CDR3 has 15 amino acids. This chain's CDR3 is CASSRTGSSYNEQFF. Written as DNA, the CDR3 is TGTGCCAGCAGCCGGACAGGGAGCTCCTACAATGAGCAGTTCTTC.

The CDR3 DNA reads as TGTGCCAGCAGCGGCACTAGCACACTGGGCGGGCAGTACTTC. Translated, it gives CASSGTSTLGGQYF. The V call is TRBV6-2 or TRBV6-3, the J call TRBJ2-7; possibly TRBD2 for D (6 bases). Trimming shortened V by 6 bases and J by 9 bases, and 21 bases separated the two germline ends. The CDR3 loop spans 14 amino acids. CDR1 and CDR2 from the germline V gene are MNHEY and SVGEGT.

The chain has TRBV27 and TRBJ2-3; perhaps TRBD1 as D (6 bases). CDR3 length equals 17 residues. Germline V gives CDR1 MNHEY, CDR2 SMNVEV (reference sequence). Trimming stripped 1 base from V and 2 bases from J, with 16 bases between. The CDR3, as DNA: TGTGCCAGCAGTTTATATCCCTGGGGGCCACACACAGATACGCAGTATTTT. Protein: CASSLYPWGPHTDTQYF.

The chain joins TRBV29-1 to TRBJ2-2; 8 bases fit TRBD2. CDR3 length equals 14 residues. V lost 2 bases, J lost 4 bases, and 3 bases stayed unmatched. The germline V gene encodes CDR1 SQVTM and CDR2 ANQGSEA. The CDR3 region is CSVELAGRTGELFF. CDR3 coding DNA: TGCAGCGTTGAACTAGCGGGCCGCACCGGGGAGCTGTTTTTT.

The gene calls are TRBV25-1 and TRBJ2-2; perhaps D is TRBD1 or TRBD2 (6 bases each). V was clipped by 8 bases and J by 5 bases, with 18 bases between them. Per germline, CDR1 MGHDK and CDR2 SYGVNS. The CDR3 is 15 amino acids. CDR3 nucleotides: TGTGCCAGCGACGCCGGGGGCGCAGGGACCGGGGAGCTGTTTTTT. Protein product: CASDAGGAGTGELFF.

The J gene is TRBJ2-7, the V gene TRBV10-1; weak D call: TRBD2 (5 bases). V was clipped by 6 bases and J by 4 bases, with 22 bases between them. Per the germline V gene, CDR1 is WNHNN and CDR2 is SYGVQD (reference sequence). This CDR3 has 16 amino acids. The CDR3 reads CASRYAEGFCSYEQYF. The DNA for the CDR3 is TGCGCCAGCAGGTATGCAGAGGGATTTTGCTCTTACGAGCAGTACTTC.

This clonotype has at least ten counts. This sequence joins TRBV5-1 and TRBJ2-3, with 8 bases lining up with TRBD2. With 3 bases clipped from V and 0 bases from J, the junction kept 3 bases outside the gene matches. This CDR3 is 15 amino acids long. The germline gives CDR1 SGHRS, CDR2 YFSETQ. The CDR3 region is CASSSERGSTDTQYF. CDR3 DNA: TGCGCCAGCAGCTCTGAGCGGGGGAGCACAGATACGCAGTATTTT.

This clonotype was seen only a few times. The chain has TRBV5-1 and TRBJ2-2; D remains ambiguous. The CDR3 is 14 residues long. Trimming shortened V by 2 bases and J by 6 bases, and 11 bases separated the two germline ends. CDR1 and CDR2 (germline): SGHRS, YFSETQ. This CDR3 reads CASSLSSPPGELFF. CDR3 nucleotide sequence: TGCGCCAGCAGCTTATCCAGCCCCCCCGGGGAGCTGTTTTTT.

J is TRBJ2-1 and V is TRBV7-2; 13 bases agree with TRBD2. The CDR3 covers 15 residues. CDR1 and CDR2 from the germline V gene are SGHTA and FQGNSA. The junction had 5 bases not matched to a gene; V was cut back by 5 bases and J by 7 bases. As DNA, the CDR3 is TGTGCCAGCAGCGTCACTAGCGGGAGGGGTAATGAGCAGTTCTTC. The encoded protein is CASSVTSGRGNEQFF.

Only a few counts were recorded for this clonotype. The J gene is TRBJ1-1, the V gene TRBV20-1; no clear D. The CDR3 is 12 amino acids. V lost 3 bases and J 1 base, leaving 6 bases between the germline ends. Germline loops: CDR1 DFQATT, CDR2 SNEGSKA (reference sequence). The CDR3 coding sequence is TGCAGTGCTAGTCTCCGGAACACTGAAGCTTTCTTT. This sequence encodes CSASLRNTEAFF.

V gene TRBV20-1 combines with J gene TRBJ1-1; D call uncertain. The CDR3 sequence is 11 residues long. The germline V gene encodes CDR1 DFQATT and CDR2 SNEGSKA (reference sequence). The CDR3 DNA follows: TGCAGCTCCCGGGGGAACACTGAAGCTTTCTTT. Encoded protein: CSSRGNTEAFF.

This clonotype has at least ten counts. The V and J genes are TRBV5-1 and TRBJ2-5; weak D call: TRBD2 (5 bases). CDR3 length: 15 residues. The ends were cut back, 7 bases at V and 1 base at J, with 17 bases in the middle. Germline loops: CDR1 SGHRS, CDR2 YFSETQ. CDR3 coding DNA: TGCGCCAGCTCCGGGATTTTGTATGGCCAAGAGACCCAGTACTTC. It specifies CASSGILYGQETQYF.

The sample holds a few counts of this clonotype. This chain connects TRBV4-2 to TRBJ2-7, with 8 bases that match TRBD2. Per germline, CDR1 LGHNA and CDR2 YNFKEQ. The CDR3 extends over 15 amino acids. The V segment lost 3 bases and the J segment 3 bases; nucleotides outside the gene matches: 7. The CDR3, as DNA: TGTGCCAGCAGCCAGGGGACTAGGGGTTTCTACGAGCAGTACTTC. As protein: CASSQGTRGFYEQYF.

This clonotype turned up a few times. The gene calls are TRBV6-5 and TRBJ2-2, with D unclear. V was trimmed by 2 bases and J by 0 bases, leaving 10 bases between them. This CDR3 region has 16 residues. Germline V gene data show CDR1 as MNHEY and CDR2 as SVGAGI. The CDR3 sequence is CASSYGRSANTGELFF. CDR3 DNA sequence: TGTGCCAGCAGTTACGGCAGGAGCGCGAACACCGGGGAGCTGTTTTTT.

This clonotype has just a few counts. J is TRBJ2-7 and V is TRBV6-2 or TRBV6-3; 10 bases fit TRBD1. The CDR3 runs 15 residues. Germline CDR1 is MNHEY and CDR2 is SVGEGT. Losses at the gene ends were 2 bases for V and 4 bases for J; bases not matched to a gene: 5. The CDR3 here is CASSYPEGQGYEQYF. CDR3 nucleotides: TGTGCCAGCAGTTACCCGGAGGGACAGGGGTACGAGCAGTACTTC.

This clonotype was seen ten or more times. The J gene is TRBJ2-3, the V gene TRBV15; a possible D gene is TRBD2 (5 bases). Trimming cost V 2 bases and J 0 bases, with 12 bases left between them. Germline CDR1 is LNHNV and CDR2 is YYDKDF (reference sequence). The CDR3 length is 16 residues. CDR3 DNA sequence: TGTGCCACCAGCAGAAGGGCTAGCCCGAGCACAGATACGCAGTATTTT. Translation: CATSRRASPSTDTQYF.

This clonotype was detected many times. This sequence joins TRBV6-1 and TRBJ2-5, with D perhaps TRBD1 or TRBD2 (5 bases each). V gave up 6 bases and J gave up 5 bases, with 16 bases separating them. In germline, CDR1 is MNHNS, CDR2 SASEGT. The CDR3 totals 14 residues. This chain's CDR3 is CASSRDEGYETQYF. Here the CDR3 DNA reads TGTGCCAGCAGCCGAGACGAGGGGTACGAGACCCAGTACTTC.

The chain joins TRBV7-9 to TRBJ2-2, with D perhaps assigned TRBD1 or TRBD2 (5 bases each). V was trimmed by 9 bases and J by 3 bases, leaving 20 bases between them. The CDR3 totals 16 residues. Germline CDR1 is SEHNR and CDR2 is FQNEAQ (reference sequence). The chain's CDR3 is CASSKGPGADTGELFF. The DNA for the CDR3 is TGTGCCAGTTCCAAGGGGCCTGGAGCGGACACCGGGGAGCTGTTTTTT.

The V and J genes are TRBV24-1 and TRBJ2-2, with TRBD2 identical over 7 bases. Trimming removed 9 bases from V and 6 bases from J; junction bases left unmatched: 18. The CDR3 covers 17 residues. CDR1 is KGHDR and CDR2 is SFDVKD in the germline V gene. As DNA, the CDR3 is TGTGCCACCGTCAATCGCGGGAGTAAATCAAACGCCGGGGAGCTGTTTTTT. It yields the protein CATVNRGSKSNAGELFF.